A selection of T cell receptor beta chains follows, all from one sample in a study of cytotoxic CD8 clonotypes in ibrutinib-treated CLL. Sequencing used immunoSEQ multiplex PCR; TCRdb keeps in-frame clones, though not all of them. The repertoire holds hundreds of thousands of clones, roughly three quarters seen once, with approximately 10% in the top ten. Sequenced material: PBMCs, taken after 12 months of ibrutinib treatment. These receptors came from a human donor with chronic lymphocytic leukemia. CDR3s include the opening cysteine and the closing phenylalanine or tryptophan. The D gene is left open where the match is weak. Clone size is stated in some rows and not others, as once, few, many or a class when expanded.

>TRBV6-5|TRBJ2-2|-|-
CASSSPQVNTGELFF
TGTGCCAGCAGTAGCCCCCAAGTGAACACCGGGGAGCTGTTTTTT
>TRBV7-9|TRBJ1-1|-|TRBD1
CASSLAGTAMNTEAFF
TGTGCCAGCAGCTTAGCCGGGACAGCGATGAACACTGAAGCTTTCTTT
>TRBV12-2|TRBJ2-7|-|-
CASRFVAGSWIYEQYF
TGTGCAAGTCGCTTCGTAGCGGGGAGTTGGATCTACGAGCAGTACTTC
>TRBV6-1|TRBJ2-1|-|-
CASSGDGSYNEQFF
TGTGCCAGCAGTGGGGATGGCTCCTACAATGAGCAGTTCTTC
>TRBV5-6|TRBJ2-3|-|-
CASSLVPSGTDTQYF
TGTGCCAGCAGCTTGGTCCCTAGCGGCACAGATACGCAGTATTTT
>TRBV6-1|TRBJ2-1|-|TRBD2
CASSETSGGAEEQFF
TGTGCCAGCAGTGAAACTAGCGGGGGGGCTGAAGAGCAGTTCTTC
>TRBV28|TRBJ2-7|-|TRBD2
CASSLLAGQSEQYF
TGTGCCAGCAGTTTGCTAGCGGGACAGTCCGAGCAGTACTTC
>TRBV5-4|TRBJ1-1|-|-
CASSPSRSYTEAFF
TGTGCCAGCAGCCCGTCCAGATCTTACACTGAAGCTTTCTTT
>TRBV14|TRBJ2-3|many|-
CASSQGALFGDTQYF
TGTGCCAGCAGCCAAGGAGCTCTTTTTGGGGATACGCAGTATTTT
>TRBV18|TRBJ1-3|-|-
CASSPPSGRGSGNTIYF
TGTGCCAGCTCACCACCGTCAGGGAGAGGCTCTGGAAACACCATATATTTT
>TRBV7-2|TRBJ1-3|-|-
CASSSPLSGNTIYF
TGTGCCAGCAGCTCCCCACTCTCTGGAAACACCATATATTTT
>TRBV29-1|TRBJ1-1|-|-
CSVVHRFFTEAFF
TGCAGCGTTGTTCACAGATTCTTTACTGAAGCTTTCTTT
>TRBV6-6|TRBJ2-2|-|TRBD1
CASSHDRGSNTGELFF
TGTGCCAGCAGCCACGACAGGGGATCTAACACCGGGGAGCTGTTTTTT
>TRBV15|TRBJ1-2|-|-
CATSRDREKGPYGYTF
TGTGCCACCAGCAGAGATAGAGAAAAGGGCCCCTATGGCTACACCTTC
>TRBV11-2|TRBJ2-7|few|TRBD1
CASSVTGTAYEQYF
TGTGCCAGCAGCGTCACCGGGACAGCCTACGAGCAGTACTTC
>TRBV6-6|TRBJ1-5|-|-
CASSSSPQPQHF
TGTGCCAGCAGTTCTTCCCCTCAGCCCCAGCATTTT